This TCR beta chain was sequenced for a study of blood T cell repertoires in COVID-19. Across the study: Sites across the United States, Italy and Spain contributed samples from acute and convalescent COVID-19. In each case, the material was cDNA or gDNA derived from T cells, B-cell-depleted T cells, or PBMCs.

Per the original data handling: Reference gene primers were amplified, and this amplification served to estimate nucleated cell counts. The protocol was immunoSEQ multiplex PCR, while the TCRdb copy is restricted to in-frame clones and leaves out a portion. V and J calls and clone size are as listed in that table; D and trimming were resolved from the DNA. The sample holds about 80,000 clones; around 87% are singletons and the top ten take approximately 4.3%. Germline V lookup: CDR1 MDHEN, CDR2 SYDVKM. The CDR3 loop spans 14 amino acids. Trimming at V came to 3 bases and at J to 3 bases, leaving 4 bases not matched to a gene.

The V gene is TRBV28, the J gene TRBJ2-7, with 8 bases fitting TRBD2. The sample comprised peripheral blood. This sequence originates from a woman at least 80 years old with active or convalescent COVID-19. The CDR3 protein is CASSLAGGIYEQYF. CDR3 sequence (DNA): TGTGCCAGCAGTTTGGCGGGAGGAATCTACGAGCAGTACTTC.